Included here is one T cell receptor (beta chain) sequence, with context. Its antigen is currently unknown. This entry is derived from a study of cytomegalovirus exposure and HLA in healthy donors. PCR used 60 Vbeta primers and 13 Jbeta primers. Assay used: immunoSEQ multiplex PCR; TCRdb lists only in-frame clones, some missing. The sample contains 100,000 to 150,000 clones, approximately 80% of which appear only once. This CDR3 is 14 amino acids long. Germline V gives CDR1 SGHRS, CDR2 YFSETQ. V shed 0 bases, J shed 1 base, and the junction held 0 bases outside the gene matches. Study-wide points: Within an earlier analysis, most TCR beta V segments proved productive either about 87% or about 30% of the time. The number of N-insertions in an Asian-associated ancestry cluster was reportedly below the approximately 700-donor mean in a later analysis.

The V gene is TRBV5-1, the J gene TRBJ1-1; 7 bases are a match to TRBD1. This clonotype was sampled from a male donor in good health and CMV-seronegative. Sequenced sample: PBMCs. Here the CDR3 DNA reads TGCGCCAGCAGCTTGGGGGACAGGAACACTGAAGCTTTCTTT. It codes for CASSLGDRNTEAFF.